This TCR beta chain emerged from a study of chronic HIV infection and antiretroviral therapy (dated by TCRdb to the mid-2010s). Libraries were made using 5' RACE. The sequencer was an Illumina MiSeq. TCRdb reprocessed the public reads (quality trimming at Q25 with fastp, clone calling with MiXCR) and kept in-frame beta chains. All rows with the same CDR3 protein become a single entry with the most common DNA and genes. The sample table records 40,000 to 60,000 distinct CDR3 sequences; over 15% of these occur just once. The ten most abundant clones make up under 3.5% of the sample. This clonotype turned up a few times. Its antigen is still unknown. No much larger clone is present one base from it, and per-base qualities are unavailable. According to the germline V gene, CDR1 reads MGHRA and CDR2 reads YSYEKL. Trimming leaves V shorter by 0 bases and J shorter by 2 bases, with the junction holding 5 bases beyond the gene matches. The CDR3 sequence holds 17 residues, the cysteine and phenylalanine included. The sequence is cut down to CDR3 DNA, 51 bases in frame from base 1.

The sequenced material came from peripheral blood. This clonotype was sampled from an adult who had HIV and had not received antiretroviral therapy, or was an uninfected healthy control (not recorded which). The chain is encoded by TRBV4-1 joined to TRBJ2-1, and TRBD2 aligns with 9 junction nucleotides. The CDR3 sequence is CASSQDGLAGPYNEQFF. The DNA sequence is as follows: TGCGCCAGCAGCCAAGATGGGCTAGCGGGACCCTACAATGAGCAGTTCTTC.